A selection of T cell receptor beta chains follows, all from one sample in a study of T cell responses to AZD1222 COVID-19 vaccine. Here immunoSEQ multiplex PCR was the method, and the copy in TCRdb shows in-frame clones only, minus some. The sample yields 60,000 to 90,000 clones, around nine tenths seen once. The sample consisted of peripheral blood, taken 28 days after the second AZD1222 dose. The receptors were sampled from an adult who received the AZD1222 COVID-19 vaccine. Each CDR3 is given without its conserved first and last residue. D genes are given only for firm matches.

>TRBV23-1|TRBJ2-7|TRBD1
AITTGGSYEQY
>TRBV29-1|TRBJ2-5|.
SVRTDKETQY
>TRBV11-2|TRBJ2-3|TRBD2
ASRMLGAGGTDTQY
>TRBV27|TRBJ2-7|TRBD1
ASSFRMLEYGNRGTPYEQY
>TRBV4-1|TRBJ2-7|.
ASSQEGLAEREQY
>TRBV15|TRBJ2-3|.
ATSRDVLGEEDTQY
>TRBV3-1/TRBV3-2|TRBJ2-3|TRBD1
ASSQRKQGAGTDTQY
>TRBV19|TRBJ2-1|TRBD1
ASRSDQGASYNEQF
>TRBV7-2|TRBJ1-2|.
ASSLDPYNYGYT
>TRBV5-1|TRBJ1-6|TRBD1
ASSLETGNSPLH
>TRBV28|TRBJ2-5|.
ASEGSAGQETQY
>TRBV3-1/TRBV3-2|TRBJ1-2|.
ASSLGAFGYT
>TRBV5-4|TRBJ1-5|.
ASSFEPNNQPQH
>TRBV5-6|TRBJ2-2|TRBD1
ASSYLRTGGAGNTGELF
>TRBV3-1/TRBV3-2|TRBJ2-1|TRBD2
ASSQTSGGFGEQF
>TRBV3-1/TRBV3-2|TRBJ1-1|.
ASSQVKPRGLDTEAF
>TRBV28|TRBJ1-2|TRBD1
ASSTGTGAYGYT
>TRBV15|TRBJ1-5|.
ATSRDPDSNQPQH
>TRBV29-1|TRBJ1-5|TRBD1
SVATGGQGNQPQH
>TRBV30|TRBJ1-2|.
AWTRGLYGYT
>TRBV4-3|TRBJ1-1|.
ASSQGVNTEAF
>TRBV19|TRBJ1-4|.
ASSPSAGEKLF
>TRBV25-1|TRBJ1-3|.
ASNPSGSGNTIY
>TRBV27|TRBJ1-2|TRBD1
ASSFRGEGGYT
>TRBV19|TRBJ2-1|.
ASSIRASSENEQF
>TRBV5-6|TRBJ2-7|TRBD1
ASSQEGQGAQQY
>TRBV19|TRBJ1-1|.
ASSPGTLGDTEAF
>TRBV11-3|TRBJ2-5|.
ASSFSGLWETQY
>TRBV11-2|TRBJ2-5|.
ASSFGVQETQY
>TRBV6-4|TRBJ2-3|.
ASSVGAASTDTQY
>TRBV12-3/TRBV12-4|TRBJ2-3|.
ASSLADTQY
>TRBV7-2|TRBJ1-5|TRBD1
ASSLRGPRQPQH
>TRBV6-1|TRBJ1-5|.
ASSDRASNQPQH
>TRBV2|TRBJ2-7|.
ASRTGPLGEQY
>TRBV19|TRBJ1-6|TRBD1
ASSPGQAFYNSPLH
>TRBV6-5|TRBJ2-1|.
ASNGPSSYNEQF
>TRBV7-8|TRBJ1-1|TRBD1
ASSLGTGSTEAF
>TRBV18|TRBJ1-1|.
ASSPQGPNTEAF
>TRBV2|TRBJ2-7|TRBD1
ASSETHGQGYEQY
>TRBV6-1|TRBJ2-5|TRBD1
ASSEGTGYETQY
>TRBV4-1|TRBJ2-3|TRBD1
ASKDRGPPDTQY
>TRBV6-2/TRBV6-3|TRBJ2-2|.
ASSRISVANTGELF
>TRBV5-6|TRBJ2-7|.
ASSSLLHYEQY
>TRBV5-4|TRBJ2-3|TRBD2
ASSLGLAGGLGTDTQY
>TRBV12-3/TRBV12-4|TRBJ2-3|.
ASSSGDTQY
>TRBV3-1/TRBV3-2|TRBJ1-2|.
ASSQEFPLSAYGYT
>TRBV30|TRBJ2-3|.
AWSVRGTDTQY
>TRBV11-3|TRBJ2-5|TRBD2
ASSTGLDSTQY
>TRBV7-2|TRBJ2-1|.
ASSYPRRDLNEQF
>TRBV4-2|TRBJ2-1|TRBD2
ASSQSVHHGGVPYNEQF
>TRBV4-1|TRBJ2-7|.
ASSQVTGGAYEQY